This T cell receptor beta chain stems from a study of shared clonotypes between healthy human individuals. Study background: Each donor's CD4 naive and CD4 memory cells filled three plates apiece, CD8 naive two, and CD8 memory one.

The naive CD8 population came from CD45RO-negative cells selected for CCR7, without terminally differentiated effector memory CD45RA+ cells. Comment on this clone: Its antigen is as yet unknown.

The CDR3 is 14 amino acids. Germline V gene data show CDR1 as MNHEY and CDR2 as SVGAGI. Between the trimmed V and J ends, which lost 10 bases and 6 bases, there was a span of 18 bases. In the source study's methods: ImmunoSEQ junction-only sequences lacked quality scores, so their filtering differed. The assay was immunoSEQ multiplex PCR, and TCRdb's table has in-frame clones only and misses some. For V, J and clone size, that table is used; D and trimming come from the DNA. The sample carries millions of clones, under 95% recorded once. Study outcomes and limitations: A limitation of the genetic and exposure-history diversity represented arose from few donors. The sharing of about 5% of naive CD4 clonotypes was seen across a handful of donors.

The clonotype originates from a man aged 18 to 30 in good health. Some clones in this sample may be carry-over from other donors' samples. The chain is built from TRBV6-5 and TRBJ2-2, with D perhaps TRBD1 (6 bases). Sequencing used naive CD8+ T cells from PBMCs. The CDR3 loop reads CATGRGRAPGELFF. DNA for the CDR3: TGTGCCACCGGCAGGGGCAGGGCGCCCGGGGAGCTGTTTTTT.